The next 21 T cell receptor beta chains were all read from a single sample in a study of blood T cell repertoires in COVID-19. This table comes from immunoSEQ multiplex PCR, and its TCRdb copy is limited to in-frame clones, with some not included. Of 70,000 or so clones listed, roughly three quarters were seen once; the top ten hold roughly 44%. The sample comprised peripheral blood. Every receptor here comes from a human donor in a cohort sampled during active COVID-19.

CDR3 nucleotide sequence: TGTGCCAGCAGCTTGGTGGGAGGGGGTAATGAAAAACTGTTTTTT. Amino acid sequence: CASSLVGGGNEKLFF. The rearrangement joins TRBV5-4 to TRBJ1-4; a weak D match, TRBD1 (6 bases). The CDR3 extends over 15 amino acids. Germline V gives CDR1 SGHNT, CDR2 YYREEE (reference sequence). V gave up 0 bases and J gave up 4 bases, with 10 bases separating them.

The gene calls are TRBV6-6 and TRBJ2-3, with TRBD1 as a possible D gene (5 bases). V lost 5 bases and J lost 5, with 17 bases in between. In germline, CDR1 is MNHNY, CDR2 SVGAGI (reference sequence). This CDR3 spans 15 amino acids. The CDR3 bases are TGTGCCAGCAGTCAAGTTGGCAGGGTGGGAGATACGCAGTATTTT. It yields the protein CASSQVGRVGDTQYF.

V and J are TRBV4-1 and TRBJ2-1; no reliable D call. This CDR3 has 14 residues. V was clipped by 5 bases and J by 7 bases, with 15 bases between them. Per germline, CDR1 MGHRA and CDR2 YSYEKL. As DNA, the CDR3 is TGCGCCAGCAGCGGTGGCCCCCGGCGGAATGAGCAGTTCTTC. Translating gives CASSGGPRRNEQFF.

A few counts support this clone. This chain joins TRBV10-1 and TRBJ2-5; 7 nucleotides align to TRBD1. The V gene end was trimmed by 2 bases and the J gene end by 4 bases; junction bases not matched to a gene: 7. From germline, CDR1 is WNHNN and CDR2 SYGVQD (reference sequence). CDR3 length: 15 amino acids. CDR3 residues: CASSEARGQGETQYF. CDR3 bases: TGCGCCAGCAGTGAGGCAAGGGGGCAGGGAGAGACCCAGTACTTC.

This clone was seen more than once but under ten times. The rearrangement uses TRBV5-1 and TRBJ2-7; 7 bases line up with TRBD1. The J segment lost 3 bases and the V segment lost 2 bases, leaving 8 bases of the junction unmatched. This CDR3 has 15 amino acids. CDR1 SGHRS and CDR2 YFSETQ come from the germline V gene. CDR3 sequence reads: CASSFRSGTDYEQYF. CDR3 DNA: TGCGCCAGCAGCTTCCGCTCCGGGACAGACTACGAGCAGTACTTC. The full variable domain, its missing parts supplied by reference TRBV5-1 and TRBJ2-7, is KAGVTQTPRYLIKTRGQQVTLSCSPISGHRSVSWYQQTPGQGLQFLFEYFSETQRNKGNFPGRFSGRQFSNSRSEMNVSTLELGDSALYLCASSFRSGTDYEQYFGPGTRLTVT.

This chain uses TRBV21-1 with TRBJ2-5; no check of the table's D call, TRBD1, against the DNA was made. TRBV21-1 is designated a pseudogene. The length of the CDR3 is 15 residues. The CDR3 spells CASSVRRDRGKTQYF. CDR3 DNA: TGTGCCAGCAGCGTGCGCCGGGACAGGGGAAAGACCCAGTACTTC.

The chain links TRBV5-1 to TRBJ1-2, with 7 bases matching TRBD1. The CDR3 sequence is 13 residues long. The ends lost 3 bases at V and 6 bases at J; junction bases unmatched: 5. The germline V gene has CDR1 SGHRS and CDR2 YFSETQ. CDR3 in DNA: TGCGCCAGCAGCTCTATTACAGGGGATGGCTACACCTTC. Translated: CASSSITGDGYTF.

A single count supports this clone. The V gene is TRBV5-1, the J gene TRBJ1-4, with 8 bases fitting TRBD1. There are 14 residues in the CDR3. CDR1 SGHRS and CDR2 YFSETQ come from the germline V gene. Unmatched junction bases numbered 1, after V lost 1 base and J lost 5 bases. CDR3 amino acids: CASSLSGGNEKLFF. The CDR3 DNA sequence: TGCGCCAGCAGCTTGTCAGGGGGCAATGAAAAACTGTTTTTT.

The J gene is TRBJ2-2, the V gene TRBV5-5, with TRBD1 matching 7 bases. This CDR3 has 15 amino acids. Germline CDR1 is SGHKS and CDR2 is YYEKEE (reference sequence). V lost 5 bases and J lost 5; bases outside the gene matches: 9. Written as DNA, the CDR3 is TGTGCCAGCAGGGTTGGCCAGGGGGTAACCGGGGAGCTGTTTTTT. Its protein product is CASRVGQGVTGELFF.

A single count supports this clone. This rearrangement joins TRBV30 to TRBJ1-6; 8 nucleotides align to TRBD1. Germline CDR1 is GTSNPN and CDR2 is SVGIG (reference sequence). V lost 1 base, J lost 11 bases, and 4 bases stayed unmatched. The CDR3 sequence is 13 residues long. CDR3 DNA: TGTGCCTGGAGTGAACAGGGGGATACACCCCTCCACTTT. Protein product: CAWSEQGDTPLHF.

The chain carries TRBV2 and TRBJ1-2, with unresolved D. V lost 2 bases and J 3 bases, leaving 10 bases between the germline ends. Germline CDR1 is SNHLY and CDR2 is FYNNEI. This CDR3 has 14 amino acids. CDR3 loop: CASSENGYDYGYTF. CDR3 coding DNA: TGTGCCAGCAGTGAAAACGGGTACGACTATGGCTACACCTTC.

This clone is medium-sized. The chain links TRBV14 to TRBJ2-3, with 10 bases lining up with TRBD2. J gave up 5 bases and V 4 bases, and 6 bases lay outside the gene matches. There are 15 residues in the CDR3. CDR1 is SGHDN, CDR2 FVKESK, per germline. Here the CDR3 DNA reads TGTGCCAGCAGCCTTGTAGCGGGAGGTTTAGATACGCAGTATTTT. Translation gives CASSLVAGGLDTQYF. The variable domain in full, completed from reference TRBV14 and TRBJ2-3, reads EAGVTQFPSHSVIEKGQTVTLRCDPISGHDNLYWYRRVMGKEIKFLLHFVKESKQDESGMPNNRFLAERTGGTYSTLKVQPAELEDSGVYFCASSLVAGGLDTQYFGPGTRLTVL.

The J gene is TRBJ2-2, the V gene TRBV2; no definite D call. The V gene lost 6 bases and the J gene lost 1 base, with 12 bases spanning the gap. Germline-derived CDR1 and CDR2 are SNHLY and FYNNEI. The CDR3 totals 15 residues. The CDR3 nucleotides are TGTGCCAGCAGCCCGCTGGGCATGAACACCGGGGAGCTGTTTTTT. Translation gives CASSPLGMNTGELFF.

The chain has TRBV7-6 and TRBJ2-5, with D possibly matching TRBD1 (6 bases). Deletions cut 1 base from V and 0 bases from J, with 12 bases between. The CDR3 totals 16 residues. Looked up from germline, CDR1 is SGHVS and CDR2 is FNYEAQ. DNA of the CDR3: TGTGCCAGCAGCTTAGGGGGCACAGGGTACCAAGAGACCCAGTACTTC. As protein: CASSLGGTGYQETQYF.

The rearrangement joins TRBV7-8 to TRBJ2-7; 7 bases are shared with TRBD1. The V gene end was trimmed by 3 bases and the J gene end by 2 bases; junction bases not matched to a gene: 7. The length of the CDR3 is 15 residues. Germline CDR1 SGHVS, CDR2 FQNEAQ. The CDR3 is CASSFPRQGPYEQYF. In nucleotides, the CDR3 is TGTGCCAGCAGCTTTCCCCGACAGGGTCCCTACGAGCAGTACTTC.

V usage is TRBV2 and J usage is TRBJ1-3; D not certain. The length of the CDR3 is 14 residues. Trimming left V 4 bases short and J 0 bases short, with 7 bases between. Germline values: CDR1 SNHLY, CDR2 FYNNEI. In DNA form, the CDR3 reads TGTGCCAGCAGTGCCGTCAGCTCTGGAAACACCATATATTTT. Protein sequence: CASSAVSSGNTIYF.

The J gene is TRBJ1-5, the V gene TRBV4-1; weak D call: TRBD1 (5 bases). CDR3 length equals 13 residues. CDR1 is MGHRA, CDR2 YSYEKL, per germline. V lost 4 bases and J lost 4, with 8 bases in between. The DNA of the CDR3 is TGCGCCAGCAGCCGACAGTTAAATCAGCCCCAGCATTTT. It encodes CASSRQLNQPQHF.

This clone was recorded only once. The rearrangement uses TRBV2 and TRBJ2-5, with 9 bases matching TRBD1. This CDR3 spans 14 amino acids. Germline assignment: CDR1 SNHLY and CDR2 FYNNEI. V was pared by 4 bases and J by 5 bases, with 5 bases of the junction left unmatched. Written as DNA, the CDR3 is TGTGCCAGCAGTGTAGAAGGGACAGGGGAGACCCAGTACTTC. Its protein product is CASSVEGTGETQYF.

This chain joins TRBV13 and TRBJ2-2, with TRBD1 identical over 8 bases. CDR1 is PRHDT and CDR2 is FYEKMQ in the germline V gene (reference sequence). The ends lost 0 bases at V and 2 bases at J; junction bases unmatched: 2. The CDR3 runs 16 residues. The CDR3, as DNA: TGTGCCAGCAGCTTAGGACAGGGGGACAACACCGGGGAGCTGTTTTTT. Protein sequence: CASSLGQGDNTGELFF. Drawing the rest from reference TRBV13 and TRBJ2-2, the complete variable domain is AAGVIQSPRHLIKEKRETATLKCYPIPRHDTVYWYQQGPGQDPQFLISFYEKMQSDKGSIPDRFSAQQFSDYHSELNMSSLELGDSALYFCASSLGQGDNTGELFFGEGSRLTVL.

V is TRBV10-2 and J is TRBJ2-1; TRBD2 aligns across 7 bases. The CDR3 runs 14 residues. The germline V gene has CDR1 WSHSY and CDR2 SAAADI. V shed 4 bases, J shed 7 bases, and the junction held 7 bases outside the gene matches. The CDR3 bases are TGCGCCAGCAGTGCCTGGGAGGGCCAAAATGAGCAGTTCTTC. This gives the protein CASSAWEGQNEQFF.

The V call is TRBV27, the J call TRBJ1-1; possible D gene TRBD1, 5 bases. Germline V CDR1 and CDR2: MNHEY, SMNVEV (reference sequence). V was trimmed by 4 bases and J by 2 bases, leaving 14 bases between them. This CDR3 spans 15 amino acids. CDR3 loop: CASSSIQDTNTEAFF. The CDR3 bases are TGTGCCAGCAGTTCGATACAGGACACCAACACTGAAGCTTTCTTT.